Listed below are T cell receptor beta chains from one sample, sequenced in a study of cytomegalovirus exposure and HLA in healthy donors. Method: immunoSEQ multiplex PCR; TCRdb's copy keeps in-frame clones and lacks some. Its listing shows roughly 150,000 clones. The specimen sequenced was PBMCs. These receptors originate from a woman aged 50 to 60 in good health and CMV-seronegative. Both conserved end residues are part of each CDR3. The D gene is left open where the match is weak.

d_call j_call v_call cdr3_aa cdr3_nt
TRBD1 TRBJ2-3 TRBV19 CASLTGERVTDTQYF TGTGCCAGTTTAACAGGGGAACGGGTCACAGATACGCAGTATTTT
TRBD2 TRBJ2-7 TRBV5-1 CASSLAPPGGSYEQYF TGCGCCAGCAGCTTGGCCCCCCCGGGGGGCTCCTACGAGCAGTACTTC
TRBD2 TRBJ2-7 TRBV7-9 CASGGRDYHEQYF TGTGCCAGCGGCGGACGGGACTATCACGAGCAGTACTTC
. TRBJ1-5 TRBV2 CASSQHKGEYQPQHF TGTGCCAGCAGCCAACACAAGGGGGAATATCAGCCCCAGCATTTT
. TRBJ2-1 TRBV9 CASSVTDHEQFF TGTGCCAGCAGCGTGACAGACCACGAGCAGTTCTTC
. TRBJ1-3 TRBV28 CASRSGWSGNTIYF TGTGCCAGCAGAAGTGGTTGGAGCGGAAACACCATATATTTT
. TRBJ2-5 TRBV6-5 CASSAQIQETQYF TGTGCCAGCAGTGCCCAGATCCAAGAGACCCAGTACTTC
. TRBJ2-1 TRBV5-1 CASSLARDNEQFF TGCGCCAGCAGCTTGGCGCGGGACAATGAGCAGTTCTTC
TRBD2 TRBJ2-5 TRBV5-4 CASRRSGGAMGQETQYF TGTGCCAGCAGGCGTAGCGGGGGGGCCATGGGACAAGAGACCCAGTACTTC
. TRBJ2-3 TRBV9 CASSVDRVSTDTQYF TGTGCCAGCAGCGTAGACCGGGTTAGCACAGATACGCAGTATTTT
TRBD1 TRBJ2-7 TRBV7-2 CASSPTGGEQYF TGTGCCAGCAGCCCGACAGGGGGCGAGCAGTACTTC
. TRBJ2-2 TRBV5-1 CASSPPGGSGTGELFF TGCGCCAGCAGCCCCCCGGGGGGCTCGGGCACCGGGGAGCTGTTTTTT
TRBD1 TRBJ2-7 TRBV19 CASSRLWTGGSYEQYF TGTGCCAGTAGTAGACTTTGGACAGGGGGCTCCTACGAGCAGTACTTC
TRBD2 TRBJ2-3 TRBV10-3 CAISEPSSGGRTDTQYF TGTGCCATCAGTGAGCCGAGTAGCGGGGGACGCACAGATACGCAGTATTTT
. TRBJ2-7 TRBV5-4 CASRGGLTGSYEQYF TGTGCCAGCAGGGGGGGGCTCACAGGGTCCTACGAGCAGTACTTC
TRBD2 TRBJ2-1 TRBV4-1 CASSQDAAGGPGREQFF TGCGCCAGCAGCCAAGATGCGGCGGGGGGCCCGGGCCGTGAGCAGTTCTTC
TRBD2 TRBJ2-7 TRBV19 CASSSAGLAYYEQYF TGTGCCAGTAGTTCGGCGGGACTAGCGTACTACGAGCAGTACTTC
TRBD1 TRBJ1-3 TRBV6-1 CASHSGTGSGNTIYF TGTGCCAGCCATTCCGGGACAGGTTCTGGAAACACCATATATTTT
TRBD1 TRBJ1-5 TRBV28 CASWETGGNQPQHF TGTGCCAGCTGGGAAACAGGGGGGAATCAGCCCCAGCATTTT
TRBD2 TRBJ2-5 TRBV4-2 CASSQGLDWTSGRETQYF TGTGCCAGCAGCCAAGGGCTAGATTGGACTAGCGGGAGGGAGACCCAGTACTTC
TRBD1 TRBJ2-3 TRBV6-1 CASSADRVGTDTQYF TGTGCCAGCAGCGCGGACAGGGTCGGCACAGATACGCAGTATTTT
TRBD1 TRBJ1-2 TRBV30 CAWRGGTAYGYTF TGTGCCTGGAGAGGAGGGACAGCGTATGGCTACACCTTC